These 27 T cell receptor beta chains originate from one sample sequenced in a study of a mutant IDH1 vaccine in newly diagnosed glioma. Time point indicated: week 11, during vaccination. Each vaccine dose was 300 ug of mutant IDH1 20-mer peptide, with topical imiquimod. Their antigens are not known. The repertoire was sequenced with immunoSEQ multiplex PCR; TCRdb's copy has only in-frame clones and lacks some. The sample consists of 50,000 to 60,000 clones, 90% to 95% of them appearing once. The sample here was PBMCs, taken from a glioma patient whose treatment included an IDH1 peptide vaccine. All receptors come from a man aged 45-60 years with glioma.

J is TRBJ2-3 and V is TRBV5-1, with D unresolved. The germline CDR1 and CDR2 sequences are SGHRS and YFSETQ. V was cut by 0 bases and J by 0 bases, with 5 bases left in between. This CDR3 region has 14 residues. The CDR3 spells CASSLGQSTDTQYF. DNA for the CDR3: TGCGCCAGCAGCTTGGGGCAGAGCACAGATACGCAGTATTTT. Using reference TRBV5-1 and TRBJ2-3 for the parts outside the CDR3, the full variable domain is KAGVTQTPRYLIKTRGQQVTLSCSPISGHRSVSWYQQTPGQGLQFLFEYFSETQRNKGNFPGRFSGRQFSNSRSEMNVSTLELGDSALYLCASSLGQSTDTQYFGPGTRLTVL.

The V call is TRBV14, the J call TRBJ1-4, with D uncertain. The germline CDR1 and CDR2 sequences are SGHDN and FVKESK. V lost 4 bases and J lost 7, with 10 bases in between. The length of the CDR3 is 13 residues. This CDR3 reads CASSLLPGEKLFF. For the CDR3, the DNA is TGTGCCAGCAGCCTCCTTCCCGGTGAAAAACTGTTTTTT.

This clone was seen a few times. J is TRBJ1-2 and V is TRBV29-1, with TRBD1 as a possible D gene (6 bases). The V and J ends lost 7 bases and 5 bases respectively, with 20 bases between them. CDR1 is SQVTM, CDR2 ANQGSEA, per germline. The CDR3 has 14 residues. CDR3 nucleotide sequence: TGCAGCGCCGAAGAGGGGGGAGGGGGGTATGGCTACACCTTC. This translates into CSAEEGGGGYGYTF.

The chain employs TRBV10-3 and TRBJ1-2; D may be TRBD1 (6 bases). There are 15 residues in the CDR3. V was shortened by 6 bases and J by 5 bases, with 19 bases between the two germline ends. CDR1 ENHRY and CDR2 SYGVKD come from the germline V gene. CDR3 sequence: CAIRGGTGADYGYTF. The CDR3 coding sequence is TGTGCCATCAGGGGGGGGACGGGGGCAGATTATGGCTACACCTTC.

The chain carries TRBV2 and TRBJ1-5; a possible D gene is TRBD1 (5 bases). The CDR3 totals 14 residues. Germline V CDR1 and CDR2: SNHLY, FYNNEI. The V end lost 6 bases, the J end lost 3 bases, and 12 bases lay between the germline ends. CDR3 sequence: CASRRGGYNQPQHF. In DNA, the CDR3 is TGTGCCAGCAGACGGGGGGGATACAATCAGCCCCAGCATTTT.

The gene calls are TRBV5-1 and TRBJ2-7; 7 bases fit TRBD2. Germline trimming cut 7 bases from V and 6 bases from J; bases unmatched to any gene: 10. This CDR3 contains 13 residues. Germline loops: CDR1 SGHRS, CDR2 YFSETQ. In DNA, the CDR3 is TGCGCCAGCGGCCCTGCGGGGGTGGGCGAGCAGTACTTC. The encoded protein is CASGPAGVGEQYF.

CDR3 sequence reads: CASSLAGGGSMNTEAFF. DNA for the CDR3: TGTGCCAGCAGCTTAGCGGGGGGGGGCTCCATGAACACTGAAGCTTTCTTT. V is TRBV7-9 and J is TRBJ1-1; D perhaps matches TRBD1 (6 bases). V shed 0 bases and J shed 0 bases, with 14 bases lying between them. This CDR3 has 17 residues. Germline V gene sequence: CDR1 SEHNR, CDR2 FQNEAQ (reference sequence).

This clone has just one count. The chain couples TRBV7-9 to TRBJ2-7; 10 positions agree with TRBD1. The CDR3 has 18 amino acids. V shed 5 bases and J 0 bases; nucleotides not matched to a gene: 13. CDR1 and CDR2 from the germline V gene are SEHNR and FQNEAQ (reference sequence). The CDR3 bases are TGTGCCAGCAGCCCGAGACCAGGGACAGGGGCTAGCTCCTACGAGCAGTACTTC. As protein: CASSPRPGTGASSYEQYF.

This sequence joins TRBV19 and TRBJ1-2; 7 bases match TRBD1. The CDR3 has 14 residues. V lost 4 bases to trimming and J lost 4 bases; unmatched junction nucleotides: 6. Germline assignment: CDR1 LNHDA and CDR2 SQIVND (reference sequence). The CDR3 DNA follows: TGTGCCAGTAGTACGGGACAGCTCGCCTATGGCTACACCTTC. Translating it yields CASSTGQLAYGYTF.

The chain carries TRBV7-9 and TRBJ1-1; TRBD1 is a possible D gene (5 bases). Per the germline V gene, CDR1 is SEHNR and CDR2 is FQNEAQ (reference sequence). Deletions cut 2 bases from V and 6 bases from J, with 13 bases between. The CDR3 is 14 residues long. CDR3 sequence (DNA): TGTGCCAGCAGCTTAAGGCAGGGACTCCCTGAAGCTTTCTTT. Translation gives CASSLRQGLPEAFF.

V is TRBV4-1 and J is TRBJ1-5; D gene ambiguous. This CDR3 has 15 residues. V dropped 3 bases and J dropped 1 base, with 10 bases sitting between them. Germline lookup yields CDR1 MGHRA and CDR2 YSYEKL. In nucleotides, the CDR3 is TGCGCCAGCAGCCAGTCTCTCGGAAGCAATCAGCCCCAGCATTTT. Its protein is CASSQSLGSNQPQHF.

Only one count was recorded for this clone. The chain links TRBV5-8 to TRBJ2-3, with 7 bases lining up with TRBD2. The CDR3 covers 16 residues. J gave up 0 bases and V 4 bases, and 8 bases lay outside the gene matches. Germline CDR1 and CDR2: SGHTS and YDEGEE. The CDR3 DNA reads TGTGCCAGCAGCGACGCTAGCGGAGTTAGCACAGATACGCAGTATTTT. Encoded protein: CASSDASGVSTDTQYF.

This rearrangement joins TRBV9 to TRBJ1-1; 8 bases line up with TRBD1. The V segment lost 3 bases and the J segment 7 bases; nucleotides outside the gene matches: 8. This CDR3 has 14 residues. Germline V gene data show CDR1 as SGDLS and CDR2 as YYNGEE. Written as DNA, the CDR3 is TGTGCCAGCAGCGCTACCGACAGGGGTATTGAAGCTTTCTTT. Its translation is CASSATDRGIEAFF.

The chain has TRBV10-3 and TRBJ2-7; D possibly uses TRBD1 or TRBD2 (7 bases each). CDR3 length equals 15 residues. Trimming took off 6 bases at V and 0 bases at J, with 15 bases between the two ends. Germline V gene sequence: CDR1 ENHRY, CDR2 SYGVKD. The CDR3 sequence: CAISRSGGDSYEQYF. The CDR3 nucleotides are TGTGCCATCAGCCGGTCAGGGGGGGACTCCTACGAGCAGTACTTC.

The chain is built from TRBV7-9 and TRBJ1-2; possible D gene TRBD1, 5 bases. Trimming cost V 1 base and J 4 bases, with 13 bases left between them. The CDR3 is made up of 15 amino acids. Germline CDR1 is SEHNR and CDR2 is FQNEAQ (reference sequence). The CDR3 is CASSLGQGSSYGYTF. The CDR3 coding sequence is TGTGCCAGCAGCTTAGGGCAGGGTTCAAGCTATGGCTACACCTTC.

In its sample, this clone was seen once. The chain carries TRBV6-5 and TRBJ1-1; the D gene is possibly TRBD1 (5 bases). V was trimmed by 2 bases and J by 4 bases, leaving 14 bases between them. Germline CDR1 is MNHEY and CDR2 is SVGAGI. The CDR3 covers 15 residues. The CDR3 sequence is CASSYNQGEGTEAFF. CDR3 bases: TGTGCCAGCAGTTACAATCAGGGCGAAGGCACTGAAGCTTTCTTT.

This rearrangement joins TRBV28 to TRBJ1-5, with 8 bases lining up with TRBD1. The V gene end was trimmed by 2 bases and the J gene end by 6 bases; junction bases not matched to a gene: 6. CDR1 is MDHEN, CDR2 SYDVKM, per germline. The CDR3 has 15 amino acids. The CDR3 reads CASSLPGQGIQPQHF. The CDR3 nucleotides are TGTGCCAGCAGTTTACCAGGACAGGGAATTCAGCCCCAGCATTTT.

V gene TRBV28 combines with J gene TRBJ2-3; tentatively, D is TRBD2 (6 bases). Germline loops: CDR1 MDHEN, CDR2 SYDVKM. The CDR3 extends over 16 amino acids. V gave up 2 bases and J gave up 0 bases, with 12 bases separating them. The CDR3 reads CASSLNSGTSTDTQYF. The CDR3 bases are TGTGCCAGCAGTTTAAACTCGGGGACTAGCACAGATACGCAGTATTTT.

V gene TRBV2 combines with J gene TRBJ2-1; 11 nucleotides match TRBD2. CDR1 and CDR2 from the germline V gene are SNHLY and FYNNEI. Unmatched junction bases numbered 5, after V lost 4 bases and J lost 6 bases. The CDR3 totals 15 residues. CDR3 sequence reads: CASSALAGGINEQFF. CDR3 bases: TGTGCCAGCAGTGCCCTAGCGGGAGGTATCAATGAGCAGTTCTTC.

This rearrangement joins TRBV28 to TRBJ1-2, with 7 bases matching TRBD1. The V gene end was trimmed by 1 base and the J gene end by 4 bases; junction bases not matched to a gene: 3. Germline CDR1 and CDR2: MDHEN and SYDVKM. The CDR3 is 14 amino acids. The CDR3 sequence is CASSLYGQAYGYTF. The DNA for the CDR3 is TGTGCCAGCAGTTTATACGGACAGGCCTATGGCTACACCTTC.

The chain couples TRBV19 to TRBJ2-5; 8 bases line up with TRBD2. The V gene end was trimmed by 3 bases and the J gene end by 3 bases; junction bases not matched to a gene: 6. The germline V gene has CDR1 LNHDA and CDR2 SQIVND (reference sequence). The CDR3 totals 15 residues. CDR3 sequence: CASSIGVSGKETQYF. The CDR3 bases are TGTGCCAGTAGTATTGGGGTTAGCGGGAAAGAGACCCAGTACTTC.

V and J are TRBV6-5 and TRBJ2-6, with TRBD2 as a possible D gene (5 bases). Trimming left V 2 bases short and J 0 bases short, with 8 bases between. The CDR3 extends over 16 amino acids. Germline-derived CDR1 and CDR2 are MNHEY and SVGAGI. CDR3 nucleotide sequence: TGTGCCAGCAGTTACACGGGGAGCTCTGGGGCCAACGTCCTGACTTTC. It encodes CASSYTGSSGANVLTF.

This clone showed up just a few times. The gene calls are TRBV5-6 and TRBJ2-7; D not certain. Trimming removed 4 bases at V and 2 bases at J, with 7 bases between. CDR3 length: 12 amino acids. Germline CDR1 reads SGHDT; CDR2 reads YYEEEE. CDR3 region: CASSRWAYEQYF. The CDR3 bases are TGTGCCAGCAGCCGCTGGGCCTACGAGCAGTACTTC.

This clone showed up just a few times. The gene calls are TRBV7-2 and TRBJ2-3; unclear D gene. The V gene lost 1 base and the J gene lost 6 bases, with 11 bases spanning the gap. Germline loops: CDR1 SGHTA, CDR2 FQGNSA. This CDR3 comprises 14 residues. DNA of the CDR3: TGTGCCAGCAGCTTAGACACCTCACGGGATACGCAGTATTTT. Its protein product is CASSLDTSRDTQYF. The whole variable domain, remainder taken from reference TRBV7-2 and TRBJ2-3, is GAGVSQSPSNKVTEKGKDVELRCDPISGHTALYWYRQSLGQGLEFLIYFQGNSAPDKSGLPSDRFSAERTGGSVSTLTIQRTQQEDSAVYLCASSLDTSRDTQYFGPGTRLTVL.

The rearrangement links TRBV7-9 to TRBJ2-1; no definite D call. The germline gives CDR1 SEHNR, CDR2 FQNEAQ (reference sequence). The CDR3 runs to 15 residues. V lost 2 bases to trimming and J lost 2 bases, with 10 bases between them. CDR3 loop: CASSLSSEAYNEQFF. CDR3 DNA sequence: TGTGCCAGCAGCTTATCAAGCGAAGCCTACAATGAGCAGTTCTTC.

The genes are TRBV4-2 and TRBJ2-7; the D is unclear. Between the trimmed V and J ends, which lost 1 base and 0 bases, there was a span of 7 bases. The CDR3 has 14 amino acids. Per germline, CDR1 LGHNA and CDR2 YNFKEQ. In DNA form, the CDR3 reads TGTGCCAGCAGCCAAGCGGATTACTCCTACGAGCAGTACTTC. Its protein product is CASSQADYSYEQYF.

This chain links TRBV10-2 with TRBJ2-7; 7 nucleotides align to TRBD2. The V gene end was trimmed by 6 bases and the J gene end by 0 bases; junction bases not matched to a gene: 11. The germline V gene has CDR1 WSHSY and CDR2 SAAADI. This CDR3 region has 16 residues. Written as DNA, the CDR3 is TGCGCCAGCAGATTGTGGCTAGCGGAGAGCTCCTACGAGCAGTACTTC. This codes for CASRLWLAESSYEQYF.